One and the same sample provided the 22 T cell receptor beta chains below, sequenced in a study of cytomegalovirus exposure and HLA in healthy donors. Measured with immunoSEQ multiplex PCR; TCRdb has only the in-frame clones, and not every one. The sample contains approximately 110,000 clones, 94% of which appear only once. Sequencing input: PBMCs. The receptors derive from a woman younger than 30 in good health and CMV-seronegative.

The chain uses TRBV5-1 and TRBJ1-2; 9 nucleotides align to TRBD1. This CDR3 comprises 15 residues. The V segment lost 4 bases and the J segment 4 bases; nucleotides outside the gene matches: 8. Germline V lookup: CDR1 SGHRS, CDR2 YFSETQ. The CDR3 reads CASSTGQGTTYGYTF. The CDR3 DNA follows: TGCGCCAGCAGCACCGGACAGGGGACTACCTATGGCTACACCTTC.

V usage is TRBV29-1 and J usage is TRBJ2-3, with 8 bases that match TRBD2. CDR3 length: 14 amino acids. V lost 4 bases, J lost 9 bases, and 12 bases stayed unmatched. The V gene's germline CDR1 is SQVTM and CDR2 ANQGSEA. The CDR3 DNA reads TGCAGCGTTGTCGCATCCGGCGGGAGGAGGACGCAGTATTTT. It translates to CSVVASGGRRTQYF.

The chain joins TRBV6-1 to TRBJ2-7; TRBD1 matches 7 bases. CDR1 and CDR2 (germline): MNHNS, SASEGT. V lost 9 bases to trimming and J lost 3 bases; unmatched junction nucleotides: 8. CDR3 length: 13 amino acids. As DNA, the CDR3 is TGTGCCAGTGGGACAGACCCGTACTACGAGCAGTACTTC. It specifies CASGTDPYYEQYF.

Notes on this clone: The germline gene is not matched at one end of the junction; a read error may be the cause. V gene TRBV6-6 combines with J gene TRBJ2-6; D ambiguous. The germline V gene has CDR1 MNHNY and CDR2 SVGAGI (reference sequence). This CDR3 is 11 amino acids long. For the CDR3, the DNA is TGCCCAAACTCTGGGGCCAACGTCCTGACTTTC. This translates into CPNSGANVLTF.

V gene TRBV15 combines with J gene TRBJ2-7, with D perhaps matching TRBD2 (6 bases). In germline, CDR1 is LNHNV, CDR2 YYDKDF (reference sequence). V was cut by 1 base and J by 1 base, with 14 bases left in between. The CDR3 contains 16 residues. The CDR3 sequence is CATSRGELAISYEQYF. The CDR3 DNA sequence: TGTGCCACCAGCAGAGGTGAACTAGCAATTTCCTACGAGCAGTACTTC.

The chain has TRBV2 and TRBJ2-3, with 7 bases aligning to TRBD1. CDR3 length: 18 amino acids. CDR1 and CDR2 from the germline V gene are SNHLY and FYNNEI. The V gene end was trimmed by 4 bases and the J gene end by 1 base; junction bases not matched to a gene: 14. As DNA, the CDR3 is TGTGCCAGCAGTGTATTACAGGGGCTAGGTGGTGGCACAGATACGCAGTATTTT. It codes for CASSVLQGLGGGTDTQYF.

The chain recombines TRBV30 with TRBJ1-1; D gene unclear. Germline V lookup: CDR1 GTSNPN, CDR2 SVGIG (reference sequence). The V gene lost 0 bases and the J gene lost 2 bases, with 7 bases spanning the gap. CDR3 length: 13 residues. The CDR3 nucleotides read TGTGCCTGGAGTGTAAACCTAAACACTGAAGCTTTCTTT. This sequence encodes CAWSVNLNTEAFF.

The chain recombines TRBV5-1 with TRBJ2-7; 7 bases agree with TRBD1. The germline gives CDR1 SGHRS, CDR2 YFSETQ. The CDR3 runs to 14 residues. V shed 2 bases and J 7 bases; nucleotides not matched to a gene: 9. CDR3 sequence (DNA): TGCGCCAGCAGCTTCCGGGACAGATGGGAAGAGCAGTACTTC. Protein product: CASSFRDRWEEQYF. Drawing the rest from reference TRBV5-1 and TRBJ2-7, the complete variable domain is KAGVTQTPRYLIKTRGQQVTLSCSPISGHRSVSWYQQTPGQGLQFLFEYFSETQRNKGNFPGRFSGRQFSNSRSEMNVSTLELGDSALYLCASSFRDRWEEQYFGPGTRLTVT.

The CDR3 spells CASSRIEGAADTQYF. The CDR3 DNA sequence: TGCGCCAGCAGCCGGATAGAGGGGGCGGCAGATACGCAGTATTTT. This chain joins TRBV4-1 and TRBJ2-3; 7 bases align to TRBD1. V lost 4 bases, J lost 4 bases, and 8 bases stayed unmatched. The CDR3 loop spans 15 amino acids. Per germline, CDR1 MGHRA and CDR2 YSYEKL.

The DNA of the CDR3 is TGTGCCAGCAGCTTATCCGCAGGAACAGACGGGGGCGAGCAGTACTTC. Translating it yields CASSLSAGTDGGEQYF. The chain recombines TRBV7-3 with TRBJ2-7; tentatively, D is TRBD2 (6 bases). The CDR3 totals 16 residues. Germline V gene lookup returns CDR1 SGHTA and CDR2 FQGTGA. Trimming stripped 2 bases from V and 6 bases from J, with 20 bases between.

The chain links TRBV7-5 to TRBJ1-1; TRBD1, the table's D call, was not compared with the DNA. TRBV7-5 is a pseudogene segment. The CDR3 is 16 residues long. CDR3 DNA sequence: TGTGTCAGAAGCTTGTCACAGGGGGCTCCTAAGACTGAAGCTTTCTTT. Translation gives CVRSLSQGAPKTEAFF.

The chain employs TRBV7-8 and TRBJ2-3; D is possibly TRBD2 (6 bases). From germline, CDR1 is SGHVS and CDR2 FQNEAQ. V lost 5 bases, J lost 0 bases, and 12 bases lay in between. The CDR3 has 15 amino acids. DNA of the CDR3: TGTGCCAGCAGCCCGCCTAGCGAAAGCACAGATACGCAGTATTTT. This gives the protein CASSPPSESTDTQYF. The full variable domain, rest sourced from reference TRBV7-8 and TRBJ2-3, is GAGVSQSPRYKVAKRGQDVALRCDPISGHVSLFWYQQALGQGPEFLTYFQNEAQLDKSGLPSDRFFAERPEGSVSTLKIQRTQQEDSAVYLCASSPPSESTDTQYFGPGTRLTVL.

The chain links TRBV7-3 to TRBJ2-5, with 8 bases fitting TRBD2. CDR3 length: 14 residues. V was pared by 3 bases and J by 3 bases, with 3 bases of the junction left unmatched. CDR1 and CDR2 (germline): SGHTA, FQGTGA. The DNA for the CDR3 is TGTGCCAGCAGCTTTTCCGGGGGGGAAGAGACCCAGTACTTC. This sequence encodes CASSFSGGEETQYF.

The chain combines TRBV19 with TRBJ2-2; TRBD2 agrees at 7 bases. The CDR3 has 16 amino acids. The germline gives CDR1 LNHDA, CDR2 SQIVND (reference sequence). V lost 6 bases and J lost 7; bases outside the gene matches: 14. The CDR3 reads CASRTIVGGPVGELFF. CDR3 coding DNA: TGTGCCAGTAGGACCATTGTGGGAGGGCCCGTCGGGGAGCTGTTTTTT.

The chain has TRBV5-1 and TRBJ2-3; D is perhaps TRBD2 (5 bases). The CDR3 extends over 15 amino acids. The germline gives CDR1 SGHRS, CDR2 YFSETQ. Trimming removed 1 base at V and 3 bases at J, with 12 bases between. The CDR3 nucleotides read TGCGCCAGCAGCTTGCGTGGTCGAGGGACAGATACGCAGTATTTT. This translates into CASSLRGRGTDTQYF.

The chain is built from TRBV30 and TRBJ2-5; 9 bases line up with TRBD1. Germline loops: CDR1 GTSNPN, CDR2 SVGIG (reference sequence). The CDR3 loop spans 13 amino acids. The junction had 2 bases not matched to a gene; V was cut back by 5 bases and J by 1 base. CDR3 in amino acids: CAWGTGSQETQYF. The CDR3 DNA sequence: TGTGCCTGGGGGACAGGGTCCCAAGAGACCCAGTACTTC.

The V and J genes are TRBV6-1 and TRBJ1-2, with 10 nucleotides matching TRBD1. J was trimmed by 2 bases and V by 5 bases; bases with no gene match: 5. Per the germline V gene, CDR1 is MNHNS and CDR2 is SASEGT. The CDR3 covers 15 residues. The CDR3 DNA reads TGTGCCAGCAGTTCGACAGGGGGCGTCAACTATGGCTACACCTTC. Its translation: CASSSTGGVNYGYTF.

The V and J genes are TRBV27 and TRBJ2-7; D ambiguous. The CDR3 extends over 14 amino acids. The V gene's germline CDR1 is MNHEY and CDR2 SMNVEV (reference sequence). V lost 2 bases and J 2 bases, leaving 10 bases between the germline ends. In nucleotides, the CDR3 is TGTGCCAGCAGTTTAGCAGAAAAACCCTACGAGCAGTACTTC. It translates to CASSLAEKPYEQYF.

V usage is TRBV7-9 and J usage is TRBJ1-4; D gene ambiguous. This CDR3 contains 12 residues. Trimming pared 1 base from V and 7 bases from J, leaving 4 bases between. Germline V gene sequence: CDR1 SEHNR, CDR2 FQNEAQ (reference sequence). The CDR3 coding sequence is TGTGCCAGCAGCTTAGTCCGTGAAAAACTGTTTTTT. It is translated as CASSLVREKLFF.

The chain joins TRBV6-5 to TRBJ1-1; TRBD1 matches at 8 bases. This CDR3 is built from 15 residues. The germline gives CDR1 MNHEY, CDR2 SVGAGI. V trimming: 4 bases; J trimming: 0 bases; junction bases outside the gene matches: 4. DNA of the CDR3: TGTGCCAGCAGTTCACGACAGGGGATGAACACTGAAGCTTTCTTT. It specifies CASSSRQGMNTEAFF.

V usage is TRBV9 and J usage is TRBJ1-5; D might be TRBD1 (6 bases). Trimming took 4 bases from V and 0 from J, leaving 14 bases between them. There are 16 residues in the CDR3. CDR1 is SGDLS, CDR2 YYNGEE, per germline. CDR3 in DNA: TGTGCCAGCAGCCCAGGGGAATTTAATAGCAATCAGCCCCAGCATTTT. Its protein is CASSPGEFNSNQPQHF.

This rearrangement joins TRBV13 to TRBJ2-7, with D uncertain. The CDR3 is made up of 12 amino acids. The V end lost 5 bases, the J end lost 7 bases, and 12 bases lay between the germline ends. Germline values: CDR1 PRHDT, CDR2 FYEKMQ (reference sequence). The DNA of the CDR3 is TGTGCCAGCAGCCACATATACGGGGAGCAGTACTTC. Its translation: CASSHIYGEQYF.